This T cell receptor beta chain was identified in a study of cytomegalovirus exposure and HLA in healthy donors. Study conclusions and caveats: Cytomegalovirus association was assigned to approximately 160 TCR beta chains.

As to this clone: The antigen is undetermined.

V was clipped by 3 bases and J by 7 bases; unmatched bases: 6. This CDR3 is 14 amino acids long. Germline V gives CDR1 GTSNPN, CDR2 SVGIG (reference sequence). TCRdb's copy holds only in-frame clones and misses some; the assay was immunoSEQ multiplex PCR. The repertoire holds some 120,000 clones, with about 96% as singletons. The clonotype comes from a man aged 18-30 years in good health and CMV-seronegative. This rearrangement joins TRBV30 to TRBJ1-5; 10 positions match TRBD1. Sequenced: PBMCs. CDR3 bases: TGTGCCTGGAGCCCCGGACAGGGGGAGCAGCCCCAGCATTTT. Encoded protein: CAWSPGQGEQPQHF.